A selection of T cell receptor beta chains follows, all from one sample in a study of tumor-infiltrating lymphocytes in primary liver carcinoma. TCRdb independently ran MiXCR on the multiplex PCR reads; one entry per CDR3 protein. The table has 330,000 or so distinct CDR3 sequences, roughly 61% seen once; the top ten hold about 6%. Material: peripheral blood. All receptors derive from a man aged 40-49 years with primary liver carcinoma and hepatitis B virus infection. Each CDR3 is given with its conserved first and last residue. D genes are given only for firm matches. Clone size, where shown, is once, few, many, or a class for clones that have expanded.

length,V,D,J,size,DNA,CDR3
14,TRBV7-3,-,TRBJ2-3,-,TGTGCCAGCAGCTTACGCGGGGGCACAGATACGCAGTATTTT,CASSLRGGTDTQYF
12,TRBV11-3,-,TRBJ2-1,many,TGTGCCAGCGGCTTGACAGACAATGAGCAGTTCTTC,CASGLTDNEQFF
14,TRBV29-1,TRBD1,TRBJ2-5,once,TGCAGCGTTGGAGGGACAGGGGTGTTGGAGGCCCAGTACTTC,CSVGGTGVLEAQYF
17,TRBV1,-,TRBJ2-5,-,TGCACCAGCAGCCAAGATCCCTCCCGACATATCGAAGAGACCCAGTACTTC,CTSSQDPSRHIEETQYF
11,TRBV6-6,-,TRBJ2-7,many,TGTGCCAGCATAGGGGGGTACGAGCAGTACTTC,CASIGGYEQYF
16,TRBV11-2,-,TRBJ1-5,-,TGTGCCAGCAGCGAAGGGCAAAAAAATAGCAATCAGCCCCAGCATTTC,CASSEGQKNSNQPQHF
16,TRBV5-1,TRBD1,TRBJ2-7,-,TGCGCCAGCAGCTGGAACCGGGACAGGGGTGACTACGAGCAGTACTTC,CASSWNRDRGDYEQYF
13,TRBV29-1,TRBD1,TRBJ2-7,many,TGCAGCGTCCCCGGGACAGGGGGGAACGAGCAGTACTTC,CSVPGTGGNEQYF
15,TRBV6-1,-,TRBJ2-5,many,TGTGCCAGCAGCCTATCAACAGGCAACCAAGAGACCCAGTACTTC,CASSLSTGNQETQYF
11,TRBV6-6,-,TRBJ1-1,-,TGTGCCACTAGTTCCGTCACTGAAGCTTTCTTT,CATSSVTEAFF
15,TRBV12-3/TRBV12-4,-,TRBJ1-2,many,TGTGCCAGCAGTTTCGGGCCTCCTCCAGGGGATGGCTACACCTTC,CASSFGPPPGDGYTF
13,TRBV5-5,-,TRBJ1-4,-,TGTGCCAGCACAAACCCAACTAATGAAAAACTGTTTTTT,CASTNPTNEKLFF
13,TRBV6-5,-,TRBJ2-7,many,TGTGCCAGCAGTAGCACCGGGCGATACGAGCAGTACTTC,CASSSTGRYEQYF
15,TRBV4-3,TRBD2,TRBJ2-7,few,TGCGCCAGCAGCCAAGTAGCGGGAGATATCTACGAGCAGTACTTC,CASSQVAGDIYEQYF
15,TRBV4-2,-,TRBJ2-7,-,TGTGCCAGAAGCCAAAGTCTAGTTAGCTCCTACGAGCAGTACTTC,CARSQSLVSSYEQYF
14,TRBV24-1,TRBD2,TRBJ2-3,few,TGTGCCACCGGAAGAGCGGGAGGTACAGATACGCAGTATTTT,CATGRAGGTDTQYF
14,TRBV11-1,-,TRBJ2-7,-,TGTGCCAACAGCTTAGTTGAGGCGACCTACGAACAGTACTTC,CANSLVEATYEQYF
15,TRBV4-2,TRBD1,TRBJ2-5,-,TGTGCCAGCAGTCAAGCACAGGGGGCCCAAGAGACCCAGTGCTTC,CASSQAQGAQETQCF
15,TRBV4-3,TRBD1,TRBJ1-5,-,TGCGCCAGCAGCCGAGAGAGGACAGGGTGGCAGCCCCAGCATTTT,CASSRERTGWQPQHF
14,TRBV4-1,TRBD1,TRBJ2-5,many,TGTGCCAGCAGCCGGACAGGGGGGGGGGAGACCCAGTACTTC,CASSRTGGGETQYF
17,TRBV5-1,TRBD2,TRBJ2-3,-,TGCGCCAGCAGCTCCCGGACTAGCGGGGCACTCACAGATACGCAGTATTTT,CASSSRTSGALTDTQYF
13,TRBV11-2,-,TRBJ2-2,many,TGTGCCAGCAGCTTAGGGGGAGCCGGGGAGCTGTTTTTT,CASSLGGAGELFF
15,TRBV5-4,TRBD2,TRBJ2-1,-,TGTGCCAGCGGCTCCCGGACTAGTTCCTACAATGAGCAGTTCTTC,CASGSRTSSYNEQFF
15,TRBV14,-,TRBJ2-3,-,TGTGCCAGCAGCGAACAGAGGGAGTGGACAGATACGCAGTATTTT,CASSEQREWTDTQYF
15,TRBV7-8,-,TRBJ1-1,-,TGTGCCAGCAGCTTAGTCGTCCCGCCGAACACTGAAGCTTTCTTT,CASSLVVPPNTEAFF
13,TRBV6-6,-,TRBJ1-1,many,TGTGCCAGCACAGCAGCACGGAACACTGAAGCTTTCTTT,CASTAARNTEAFF
17,TRBV5-4,TRBD2,TRBJ2-2,many,TGTGCCAGCAGCTTGGCCGGTAGCGGGACGATCACCGGGGAGCTGTTTTTT,CASSLAGSGTITGELFF
14,TRBV11-2,-,TRBJ1-2,few,TGTGTCAGCAACTTAGATACAGGCCTATATGGCTACACCTTC,CVSNLDTGLYGYTF
15,TRBV11-1,TRBD2,TRBJ2-1,many,TGTGCCAGCAGCCCACGGACTAGTCTGGCCAATGAGCAGTTCTTC,CASSPRTSLANEQFF
12,TRBV7-9,-,TRBJ1-3,-,TGTGCCAGCAGCGATGACTGGTGTACCATATATTTT,CASSDDWCTIYF
14,TRBV6-6,-,TRBJ1-1,few,TGTGCCAGCAGCGCCAGGGAGGGAGACATTGAAGCTTTCTTT,CASSAREGDIEAFF
13,TRBV4-3,-,TRBJ1-4,many,TGCGCCAGCAGCCAAGAAGTCCCGGAAAAACTGTTTTTT,CASSQEVPEKLFF
13,TRBV29-1,-,TRBJ2-5,-,TGCAGCGTTGACAGGGGTTTCCAAGAGACCCATTGCTTC,CSVDRGFQETHCF
15,TRBV11-3,-,TRBJ2-7,-,TGTGCGAGCAGCGTGGGACAAGGGAGCTCCTGCGAGCAGTACTTC,CASSVGQGSSCEQYF